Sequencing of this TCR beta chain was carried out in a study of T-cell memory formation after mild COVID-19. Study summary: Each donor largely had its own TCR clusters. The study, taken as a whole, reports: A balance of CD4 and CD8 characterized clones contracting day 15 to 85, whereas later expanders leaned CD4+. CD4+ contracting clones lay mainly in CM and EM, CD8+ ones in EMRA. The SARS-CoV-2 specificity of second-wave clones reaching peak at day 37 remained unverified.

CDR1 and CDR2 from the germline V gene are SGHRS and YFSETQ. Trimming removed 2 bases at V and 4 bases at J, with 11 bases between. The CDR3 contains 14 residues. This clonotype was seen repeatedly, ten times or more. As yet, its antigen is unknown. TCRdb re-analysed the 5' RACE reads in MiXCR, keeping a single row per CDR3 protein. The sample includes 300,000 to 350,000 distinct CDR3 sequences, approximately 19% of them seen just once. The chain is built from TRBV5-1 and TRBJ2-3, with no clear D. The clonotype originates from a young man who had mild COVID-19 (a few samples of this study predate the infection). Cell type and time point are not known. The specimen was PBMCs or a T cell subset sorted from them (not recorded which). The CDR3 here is CASSFSNPADTQYF. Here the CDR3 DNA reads TGCGCCAGCAGCTTTAGCAATCCGGCAGATACGCAGTATTTT.